A selection of T cell receptor delta chains follows, all from one sample in a study of Vδ1+ human thymocytes. TCRdb made new clone calls on the multiplex PCR reads using CATT. The data show 50,000 to 75,000 delta-chain clones, more than 13% seen once. The sequenced sample consisted of Vdelta1+ gamma-delta thymocytes from the thymus. All receptors come from a girl in the first two years of life who had congenital heart surgery. CDR3s include the opening cysteine and the closing phenylalanine or tryptophan. A D gene is named only where the DNA matches it firmly. Not all rows give a size; the values are once, few, many and, for expanded clones, a class.

j_call d_call cdr3_length v_call clone_size cdr3_nt cdr3_aa
TRDJ1 TRDD3 22 TRDV1 few TGTGCTCTTGGGGAACTAATCCGGAGGCCTACTGGGGGATACGAGTCGACCGATAAACTCATCTTT CALGELIRRPTGGYESTDKLIF
TRDJ1 TRDD3 21 TRAV29/DV5 few TGTGCAGCAACCCCGCTAATCCCTGAGTACTGGGGGATAAAATGTACCGATAAACTCATCTTT CAATPLIPEYWGIKCTDKLIF
TRDJ1 - 23 TRDV1 few TGTGCTCTTGGGGAAGGGTCGCCGACAACTCGAGATAGAGAGATACGTATCGCCGATAAACTCATCTTT CALGEGSPTTRDREIRIADKLIF
TRDJ1 - 14 TRDV1 few TGTGCTCTCCGCCTAAAGTCGATATCCGATAAACTCATCTTT CALRLKSISDKLIF
TRDJ1 TRDD3 20 TRDV1 - TGTGCTCTTGGGGATCCTTGGGGGATACGGGTCCGGTGGGTCACCGATAAACTCATCTTT CALGDPWGIRVRWVTDKLIF
TRDJ1 TRDD3 22 TRDV1 - TGTGCTCTTGGGGAAGGTCGGGACCTACCGCTATGTACTGGGGGATACCCCGATAAACTCATCTTT CALGEGRDLPLCTGGYPDKLIF
TRDJ1 TRDD3 19 TRAV29/DV5 few TGTGCAGTACCTATGGACGTTCTGGGGGATCGTAAGTACACCGATAAACTCATCTTT CAVPMDVLGDRKYTDKLIF
TRDJ1 TRDD3 24 TRDV1 - TGTGCTCTAGGGATCCTCCCCTTCGCCCCAGTGGGGGATACATCAGCCCGTGCCTTCGATAAACTCATCTTT CALGILPFAPVGDTSARAFDKLIF
TRDJ1 TRDD3 26 TRDV1 - TGTGCTCTTGGGGAAGCCCCTTCAGGGTCTCCTCCTGGGGGATACGCGGGTACAACTGACACCGATAAACTCATCTTT CALGEAPSGSPPGGYAGTTDTDKLIF
TRDJ1 - 18 TRDV1 - TGTGCTCTTGGGGAGGCCAGGTCCGGGAGTGAGGGAGCCGATAAACTCATCTTT CALGEARSGSEGADKLIF
TRDJ1 TRDD3 17 TRDV2 - TGTGCCTGTGACGCTCCCTGGGGGATACGCTGCACCGATAAACTCATCTTT CACDAPWGIRCTDKLIF
TRDJ1 TRDD3 21 TRDV1 - TGTGCTCTTGGGGAACTAGTAGATCCGTGCTGGGGGATACAGAGCACCGATAAACTCATCTTT CALGELVDPCWGIQSTDKLIF
TRDJ1 - 18 TRDV1 few TGTGCTCTTGGGGAAACGAGGGACACCACACCGTACACCGATAAACTCATCTTT CALGETRDTTPYTDKLIF
TRDJ1 - 16 TRDV1 - TGTGCTCTCGTCATTTCCCGCGCACCCGACACCGATAAACTCATCTTT CALVISRAPDTDKLIF
TRDJ1 - 17 TRDV2 - TGTGCCTGTGGCCCCCACTGGGAACTTATGTACACCGATAAACTCATCTTT CACGPHWELMYTDKLIF
TRDJ1 TRDD3 20 TRDV1 - TGTGCTCTTGGGGAACAAAATTTTAGGCCGGCGGGGGATACCACCGATAAACTCATCTTT CALGEQNFRPAGDTTDKLIF
TRDJ1 TRDD3 22 TRDV1 - TGTGCTCTTGGGGAACGGTGGCCCACGGGAGAACTGGGGGATCCACACATCGATAAACTTATCTTT CALGERWPTGELGDPHIDKLIF
TRDJ1 TRDD3 19 TRDV1 - TGTGCTCTTGGCCCGGCCTTCTTTTACTGGGGAGGGAACACCGATAAACTCATCTTT CALGPAFFYWGGNTDKLIF
TRDJ3 TRDD3 18 TRDV2 many TGTGCCTGTGACACGACCGGGGGATACGCCTGGGACACCCGACAGATGTTTTTC CACDTTGGYAWDTRQMFF
TRDJ1 TRDD3 20 TRDV1 few TGTGCTCTTGCCCGACCAGGCAAACCGTACTGGGGGGTGTACACCGATAAACTCATCTTT CALARPGKPYWGVYTDKLIF
TRDJ1 TRDD3 16 TRDV2 medium-sized TGTGCCTGTGACCACCCTATTGGGGGATACACCGATAAACTCATCTTT CACDHPIGGYTDKLIF
TRDJ1 TRDD3 22 TRDV1 few TGTGCTCTTGGGGGATCTGTCCTACCCGAATTGGGGGATAGGAAGTACACCGATAAACTCATCTTT CALGGSVLPELGDRKYTDKLIF
TRDJ1 - 14 TRDV1 few TGTGCTCTTGGGGAAACCCTGTACACCGATAAACTCATCTTC CALGETLYTDKLIF
TRDJ1 TRDD3 18 TRDV2 - TGTGCCTGTGCCTACCTTATCTACTGGGGGTCTCACACCGATAAACTCATCTTT CACAYLIYWGSHTDKLIF
TRDJ1 - 17 TRDV2 - TGTGCCTGTTCCAATGGGGGGACGACCGTGTACACCGATAAACTCATCTTT CACSNGGTTVYTDKLIF
TRDJ1 TRDD2 21 TRDV1 few TGTGCTCTTGGGGAATATCCGAGAATCGTCCTTCCTTACCCCTACACCGATAAACTCATCTTT CALGEYPRIVLPYPYTDKLIF
TRDJ1 - 15 TRDV1 - TGTGCTCTTGGGGATATCACCGGGGACACCGATAAACTCATCTTT CALGDITGDTDKLIF
TRDJ1 - 18 TRDV1 few TGTGCTCTTGGGGACTTCCGGGGCACCCTAACCCCCGCACTCAAACTCATCTTT CALGDFRGTLTPALKLIF
TRDJ1 - 21 TRDV1 - TGTGCTCTTGGGGAACCATTTCCTACGGGTCTACTGGGGGCCCTCCCCGATAAACTCATCTTT CALGEPFPTGLLGALPDKLIF
TRDJ1 TRDD3 20 TRDV1 few TGTGCTCTTGGGAACCCTCCGCCCCTACTGGGGGATACGCGGGCGGATAAACTCATCTTT CALGNPPPLLGDTRADKLIF
TRDJ2 TRDD2 26 TRAV29/DV5 - TGTGCAGCAAGTCAGTCTACTAAAACTAGTTTCCTACGTCCCACTAAGCCTCCGGGGTGGACAGCACAACTCTTCTTT CAASQSTKTSFLRPTKPPGWTAQLFF
TRDJ1 TRDD3 23 TRDV1 once TGTGCTCTTGGGGGCAATAGATCCCACTACTACGAGGGAGACTGGGGGATAACCGATAAACTCATCTTT CALGGNRSHYYEGDWGITDKLIF
TRDJ1 - 11 TRDV2 many TGTGCCTCACTTTTTTTACTGGAACTCATCTTT CASLFLLELIF
TRDJ1 TRDD3 23 TRDV1 - TGTGCTCTTGGGGAAGTCTTAGGCTCTTCGTACTGGGGGTCCCGCTCCTTCACCGATAAACTCATCTTT CALGEVLGSSYWGSRSFTDKLIF
TRDJ1 TRDD3 19 TRDV1 - TGTGCTCTTGGGGAACTCGACACTGGGGGATACGCCGGCACCGATAAACTCATCTTT CALGELDTGGYAGTDKLIF
TRDJ1 TRDD3 22 TRDV1 once TGTGCTCTTGGGGAACTTGGTTCCTACTACTGGGGGATACGAGGTACCACCGATAAACTCATCTTT CALGELGSYYWGIRGTTDKLIF
TRDJ1 TRDD3 23 TRDV1 few TGTGCTCTTGGGGGTTGCCCGGGTGACACAGACTGGGGGACCTCCTTGTACACCGATAAACTCATCTTT CALGGCPGDTDWGTSLYTDKLIF
TRDJ1 TRDD3 24 TRDV1 - TGTGCTCTTGGGGAACCCCCCCTGCTGGATCCTTACTGGGGGATGGGCCTGTACACCGATAAACTCATCTTT CALGEPPLLDPYWGMGLYTDKLIF
TRDJ1 TRDD3 18 TRDV1 few TGTGCTCTTGGGGAAGTCGGCGGGACTGGGGGATACGGCGATAAACTCATCTTT CALGEVGGTGGYGDKLIF
TRDJ1 TRDD3 20 TRDV2 - TGTGCCTGTGACACCACCCTTGCCCTCACTGGGGGCCCCTACACCGATAAACTCATCTTT CACDTTLALTGGPYTDKLIF
TRDJ1 - 16 TRDV1 few TGTGCTCTTGGGGAACCATTCCCGATTTACACCGATAAACTCATCTTT CALGEPFPIYTDKLIF
TRDJ1 - 18 TRDV1 few TGTGCTCTTGGGGAATTTAGCGGACGAAACCCTGGGGATCTTAAACTCATCTTT CALGEFSGRNPGDLKLIF
TRDJ1 TRDD3 21 TRAV29/DV5 few TGTGCAGGTCCGCGGGTTGCCTTCTTACTGGGGGATACACGTTTAACCGATAAACTCATCTTT CAGPRVAFLLGDTRLTDKLIF
TRDJ1 TRDD3 23 TRDV1 few TGTGCTCTTGGGGAACTGGGGCTTCCTACCTTTACTGGGGGATTGGAGTACACCGATAAACTCATCTTT CALGELGLPTFTGGLEYTDKLIF
TRDJ1 - 18 TRDV1 - TGTGCTCTTGGCCCCCCCATCCAATCTACTGGGTACACCGATAAACTCATCTTT CALGPPIQSTGYTDKLIF
TRDJ1 - 25 TRDV1 - TGTGCTCTTGGGGCACTCCTACCCGACTTCCTACTTGATCGTACTGGGGGTCAGTACACCGATAAACTCATCTTT CALGALLPDFLLDRTGGQYTDKLIF
TRDJ1 TRDD3 18 TRDV1 few TGTGCTCTTGGGGAACTAATGGCCGGGGATACCCCTACCGATAAACTCATCTTT CALGELMAGDTPTDKLIF
TRDJ1 TRDD3 19 TRDV2 few TGTGCCTGTGACACCTCGACGATTACTGGGGGACTGTACACCGATAAACTCATCTTT CACDTSTITGGLYTDKLIF
TRDJ1 - 20 TRDV1 few TGTGCTCTTGATCCCCGATCCCATTCCCATCGTGGGGAGTACACCGATAAACTCATCTTT CALDPRSHSHRGEYTDKLIF
TRDJ1 TRDD3 20 TRDV1 - TGTGCTCTTGGGGAACTCTCTCCCTACTGGGGGATACCTCGGGCCGATAAACTCATCTTT CALGELSPYWGIPRADKLIF
TRDJ1 - 20 TRDV1 - TGTGCTCTTGGGGGCCGGCCTTCCTACGATGCTGGGGGATTCGGCGATAAACTCATCTTT CALGGRPSYDAGGFGDKLIF
TRDJ1 - 24 TRDV1 - TGTGCTCTTGGGGAAATCGGCCCGGGGATTACTCTGGGCCCCGGGTTCCTATACACCGATAAACTCATCTTT CALGEIGPGITLGPGFLYTDKLIF
TRDJ1 TRDD3 18 TRDV1 - TGTGCTCTTGGCTGGGGGTACTGGGGGATACGAGGAACCGATAAACTCATCTTT CALGWGYWGIRGTDKLIF